This TCR beta chain was documented in a study of PD-1 blockade in classical Hodgkin lymphoma. Generated by immunoSEQ multiplex PCR, the TCRdb table keeps only in-frame clones and is missing some. The sample contains some 84,000 clones, around 90% of which appear only once. A remark on this clone: Antigen: not known.

Relapse after autologous stem cell transplantation occurred in every patient, and brentuximab vedotin exposure varied. Complete response, partial response or progressive disease made up the best responses. The study's findings and limits: The diversity seen at baseline in complete responders resembled that of newly diagnosed patients. Repertoire differences have undefined causes, possibly disease activity or prior therapy.

CDR3 length: 14 residues. Germline V gene lookup returns CDR1 MDHEN and CDR2 SYDVKM. Deletions cut 5 bases from V and 5 bases from J, with 12 bases between. The source was peripheral blood mononuclear cells (PBMCs), collected before the second cycle of nivolumab. This TCR derives from a human donor with classical Hodgkin lymphoma. V and J are TRBV28 and TRBJ1-4, with D possibly matching TRBD1 (6 bases). CDR3 bases: TGTGCCAGCAGTCGCGTCGACAGGAATGAAAAACTGTTTTTT. Its translation: CASSRVDRNEKLFF.